The clone carrying this TCR beta chain has a count of ten or more. Its antigen is currently unknown. The data were taken from a study of molecular identifiers for immune sequencing clone quantification. For bulk TCR libraries, previously described methods and listed TCR primers were used. TCRdb re-derived calls from the PCR reads in MiXCR, one entry per CDR3 protein. The table lists approximately 59,000 distinct CDR3 sequences, about 18% of them singletons. The CDR3 contains 14 residues. V was cut by 5 bases and J by 7 bases, with 14 bases left in between. CDR1 and CDR2 from the germline V gene are SEHNR and FQNEAQ (reference sequence). Sorting selected naive CD8 T cells with a CD8+CD4-CCR7+CD45RA+ phenotype. Study-wide findings and caveats: Clones with over 20 RNA copies captured over 98% of effector molecules but under 1% of naive ones. Clone sizes that are highly expanded could be underestimated when identical TCR molecules share a barcode.

This chain connects TRBV7-9 to TRBJ2-2, with D hard to call. The origin of this receptor is a human donor in good health. Some libraries in this study had Jurkat cell RNA spiked in. Material: naive CD8+ T cells from blood, with Jurkat cell RNA spiked in. Specified subset: FACS-sorted CD8+CD4-CCR7+CD45RA+ naive T cells. In DNA form, the CDR3 reads TGTGCCAGCAGCCACCCCCTCCGTAGCGGGGAGCTGTTTTTT. Protein sequence: CASSHPLRSGELFF.